This T cell receptor beta chain is drawn from a study of shared clonotypes between healthy human individuals. Per the original methods: Quality scores were absent from the junction-only immunoSEQ sequences, so filtering differed. Sequenced by immunoSEQ multiplex PCR; TCRdb stores in-frame clones only, minus some. V, J and clone size reflect that table, while D and trimming were determined from the DNA. The sample records about 450,000 clones, around 79% being singletons. This CDR3 comprises 12 residues. Deletions cut 6 bases from V and 5 bases from J, with 11 bases between. Germline V gives CDR1 MNHEY, CDR2 SVGAGI.

The specimen sequenced was PBMCs. This receptor was obtained from a woman aged 35 to 49 in good health. Some clones in this sample may be carry-over from other donors' samples. The chain couples TRBV6-5 to TRBJ2-7; D is uncertain. CDR3 protein: CASSGPLDEQYF. DNA for the CDR3: TGTGCCAGCAGCGGACCACTCGACGAGCAGTACTTC.